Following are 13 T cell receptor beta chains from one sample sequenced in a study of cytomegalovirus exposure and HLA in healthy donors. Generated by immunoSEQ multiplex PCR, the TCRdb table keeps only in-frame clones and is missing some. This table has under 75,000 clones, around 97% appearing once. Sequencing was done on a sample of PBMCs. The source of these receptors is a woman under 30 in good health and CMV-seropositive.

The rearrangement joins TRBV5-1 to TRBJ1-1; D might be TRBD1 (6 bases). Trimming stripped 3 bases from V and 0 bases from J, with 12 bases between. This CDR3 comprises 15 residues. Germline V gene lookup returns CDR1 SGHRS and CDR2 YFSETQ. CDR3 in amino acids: CASSSGQLVNTEAFF. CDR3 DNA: TGCGCCAGCAGCTCCGGACAGCTAGTGAACACTGAAGCTTTCTTT.

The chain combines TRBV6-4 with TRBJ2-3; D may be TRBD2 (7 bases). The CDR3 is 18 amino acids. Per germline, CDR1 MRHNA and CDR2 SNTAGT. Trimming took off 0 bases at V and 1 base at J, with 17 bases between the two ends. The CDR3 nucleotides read TGTGCCAGCAGTGACTCGCGGGGGACAAGCGGGGGCACAGATACGCAGTATTTT. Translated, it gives CASSDSRGTSGGTDTQYF.

CDR3 sequence: CASSLSPGGQPQHF. Written as DNA, the CDR3 is TGCGCCAGCAGCTTGTCGCCAGGGGGCCAGCCCCAGCATTTT. The chain combines TRBV5-1 with TRBJ1-5; 8 nucleotides line up with TRBD1. The CDR3 sequence is 14 residues long. V dropped 1 base and J dropped 7; count of bases not matched to a gene: 4. CDR1 is SGHRS and CDR2 is YFSETQ in the germline V gene. Combining the CDR3 with reference TRBV5-1 and TRBJ1-5 gives the whole variable domain KAGVTQTPRYLIKTRGQQVTLSCSPISGHRSVSWYQQTPGQGLQFLFEYFSETQRNKGNFPGRFSGRQFSNSRSEMNVSTLELGDSALYLCASSLSPGGQPQHFGDGTRLSIL.

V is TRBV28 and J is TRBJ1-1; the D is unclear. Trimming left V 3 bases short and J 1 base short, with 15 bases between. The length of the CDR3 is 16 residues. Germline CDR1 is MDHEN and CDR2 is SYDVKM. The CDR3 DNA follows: TGTGCCAGCAGTTTTTGGCTTCCCCGAGGGAACACTGAAGCTTTCTTT. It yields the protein CASSFWLPRGNTEAFF. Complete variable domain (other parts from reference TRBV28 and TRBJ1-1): DVKVTQSSRYLVKRTGEKVFLECVQDMDHENMFWYRQDPGLGLRLIYFSYDVKMKEKGDIPEGYSVSREKKERFSLILESASTNQTSMYLCASSFWLPRGNTEAFFGQGTRLTVV.

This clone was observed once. The chain's CDR3 is CASSFSSGSEQYF. The CDR3 nucleotides read TGTGCCAGCAGCTTTTCTAGCGGGAGCGAGCAGTACTTC. The chain couples TRBV11-3 to TRBJ2-7; TRBD2 matches 10 bases. Germline CDR1 reads SGHNT; CDR2 reads YENEEA. The J segment lost 6 bases and the V segment lost 3 bases, leaving 2 bases of the junction unmatched. The length of the CDR3 is 13 residues.

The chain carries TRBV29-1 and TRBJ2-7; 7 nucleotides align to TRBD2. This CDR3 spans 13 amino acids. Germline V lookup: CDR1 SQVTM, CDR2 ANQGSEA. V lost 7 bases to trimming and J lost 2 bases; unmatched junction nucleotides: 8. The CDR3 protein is CSARGGSAYEQYF. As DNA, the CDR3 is TGCAGCGCCCGCGGGGGAAGCGCCTACGAGCAGTACTTC.

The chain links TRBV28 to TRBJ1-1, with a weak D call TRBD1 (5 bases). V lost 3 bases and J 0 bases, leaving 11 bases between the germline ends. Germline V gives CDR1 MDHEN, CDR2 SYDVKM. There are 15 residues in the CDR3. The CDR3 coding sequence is TGTGCCAGCAGTTTGGCCAGGGTAATGAACACTGAAGCTTTCTTT. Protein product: CASSLARVMNTEAFF.

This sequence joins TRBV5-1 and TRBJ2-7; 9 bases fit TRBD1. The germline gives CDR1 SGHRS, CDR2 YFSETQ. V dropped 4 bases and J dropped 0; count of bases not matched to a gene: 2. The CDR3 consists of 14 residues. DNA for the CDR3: TGCGCCAGCAGCGACAGGGGGAACTCCTACGAGCAGTACTTC. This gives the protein CASSDRGNSYEQYF.

Here the CDR3 reads CASSSTSSAQIYNEQFF. CDR3 DNA sequence: TGTGCCAGCAGCTCAACATCTAGCGCCCAAATCTACAATGAGCAGTTCTTC. The chain links TRBV11-2 to TRBJ2-1; D might be TRBD2 (6 bases). The CDR3 is 17 amino acids. From germline, CDR1 is SGHAT and CDR2 FQNNGV. V was trimmed by 4 bases and J by 3 bases, leaving 19 bases between them.

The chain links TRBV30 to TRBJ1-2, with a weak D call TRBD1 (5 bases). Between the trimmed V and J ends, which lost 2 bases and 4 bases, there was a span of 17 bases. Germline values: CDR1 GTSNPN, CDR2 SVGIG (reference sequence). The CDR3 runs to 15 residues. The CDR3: CAWSSPTRVPYGYTF. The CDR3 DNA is TGTGCCTGGAGTTCGCCCACCAGGGTCCCCTATGGCTACACCTTC.

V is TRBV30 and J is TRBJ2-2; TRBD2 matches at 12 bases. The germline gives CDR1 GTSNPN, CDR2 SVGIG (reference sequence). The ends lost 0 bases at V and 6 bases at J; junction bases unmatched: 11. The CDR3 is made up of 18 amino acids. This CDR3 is CAWSVLVLAGGRAGELFF. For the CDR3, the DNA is TGTGCCTGGAGTGTACTAGTCCTAGCGGGAGGGAGAGCCGGGGAGCTGTTTTTT.

CDR3 bases: TGTGCCAGCGACAGGACAGGCTATGGCTACACCTTC. Protein product: CASDRTGYGYTF. The chain links TRBV2 to TRBJ1-2; TRBD1 matches at 7 bases. Unmatched junction bases numbered 4, after V lost 8 bases and J lost 4 bases. Germline V gene lookup returns CDR1 SNHLY and CDR2 FYNNEI. There are 12 residues in the CDR3.

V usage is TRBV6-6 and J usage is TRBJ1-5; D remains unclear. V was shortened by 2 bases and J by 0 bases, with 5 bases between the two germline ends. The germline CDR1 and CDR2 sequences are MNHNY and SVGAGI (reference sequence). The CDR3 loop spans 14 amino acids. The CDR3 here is CASSYADSNQPQHF. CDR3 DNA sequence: TGTGCCAGCAGTTACGCAGATAGCAATCAGCCCCAGCATTTT.